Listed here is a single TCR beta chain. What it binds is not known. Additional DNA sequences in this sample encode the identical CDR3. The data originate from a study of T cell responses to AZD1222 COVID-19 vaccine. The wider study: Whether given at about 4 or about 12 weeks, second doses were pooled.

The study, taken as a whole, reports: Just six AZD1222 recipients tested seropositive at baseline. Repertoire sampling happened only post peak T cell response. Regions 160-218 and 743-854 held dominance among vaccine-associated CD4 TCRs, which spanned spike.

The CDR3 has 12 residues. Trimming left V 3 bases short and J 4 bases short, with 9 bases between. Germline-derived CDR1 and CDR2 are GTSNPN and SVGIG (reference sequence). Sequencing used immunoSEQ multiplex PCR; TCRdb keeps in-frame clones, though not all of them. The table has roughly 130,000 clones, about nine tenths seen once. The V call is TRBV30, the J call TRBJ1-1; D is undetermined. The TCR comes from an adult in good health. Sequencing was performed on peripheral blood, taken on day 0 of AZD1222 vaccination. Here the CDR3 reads CAWSPIRTEAFF. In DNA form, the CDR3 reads TGTGCCTGGAGCCCCATTCGCACTGAAGCTTTCTTT.